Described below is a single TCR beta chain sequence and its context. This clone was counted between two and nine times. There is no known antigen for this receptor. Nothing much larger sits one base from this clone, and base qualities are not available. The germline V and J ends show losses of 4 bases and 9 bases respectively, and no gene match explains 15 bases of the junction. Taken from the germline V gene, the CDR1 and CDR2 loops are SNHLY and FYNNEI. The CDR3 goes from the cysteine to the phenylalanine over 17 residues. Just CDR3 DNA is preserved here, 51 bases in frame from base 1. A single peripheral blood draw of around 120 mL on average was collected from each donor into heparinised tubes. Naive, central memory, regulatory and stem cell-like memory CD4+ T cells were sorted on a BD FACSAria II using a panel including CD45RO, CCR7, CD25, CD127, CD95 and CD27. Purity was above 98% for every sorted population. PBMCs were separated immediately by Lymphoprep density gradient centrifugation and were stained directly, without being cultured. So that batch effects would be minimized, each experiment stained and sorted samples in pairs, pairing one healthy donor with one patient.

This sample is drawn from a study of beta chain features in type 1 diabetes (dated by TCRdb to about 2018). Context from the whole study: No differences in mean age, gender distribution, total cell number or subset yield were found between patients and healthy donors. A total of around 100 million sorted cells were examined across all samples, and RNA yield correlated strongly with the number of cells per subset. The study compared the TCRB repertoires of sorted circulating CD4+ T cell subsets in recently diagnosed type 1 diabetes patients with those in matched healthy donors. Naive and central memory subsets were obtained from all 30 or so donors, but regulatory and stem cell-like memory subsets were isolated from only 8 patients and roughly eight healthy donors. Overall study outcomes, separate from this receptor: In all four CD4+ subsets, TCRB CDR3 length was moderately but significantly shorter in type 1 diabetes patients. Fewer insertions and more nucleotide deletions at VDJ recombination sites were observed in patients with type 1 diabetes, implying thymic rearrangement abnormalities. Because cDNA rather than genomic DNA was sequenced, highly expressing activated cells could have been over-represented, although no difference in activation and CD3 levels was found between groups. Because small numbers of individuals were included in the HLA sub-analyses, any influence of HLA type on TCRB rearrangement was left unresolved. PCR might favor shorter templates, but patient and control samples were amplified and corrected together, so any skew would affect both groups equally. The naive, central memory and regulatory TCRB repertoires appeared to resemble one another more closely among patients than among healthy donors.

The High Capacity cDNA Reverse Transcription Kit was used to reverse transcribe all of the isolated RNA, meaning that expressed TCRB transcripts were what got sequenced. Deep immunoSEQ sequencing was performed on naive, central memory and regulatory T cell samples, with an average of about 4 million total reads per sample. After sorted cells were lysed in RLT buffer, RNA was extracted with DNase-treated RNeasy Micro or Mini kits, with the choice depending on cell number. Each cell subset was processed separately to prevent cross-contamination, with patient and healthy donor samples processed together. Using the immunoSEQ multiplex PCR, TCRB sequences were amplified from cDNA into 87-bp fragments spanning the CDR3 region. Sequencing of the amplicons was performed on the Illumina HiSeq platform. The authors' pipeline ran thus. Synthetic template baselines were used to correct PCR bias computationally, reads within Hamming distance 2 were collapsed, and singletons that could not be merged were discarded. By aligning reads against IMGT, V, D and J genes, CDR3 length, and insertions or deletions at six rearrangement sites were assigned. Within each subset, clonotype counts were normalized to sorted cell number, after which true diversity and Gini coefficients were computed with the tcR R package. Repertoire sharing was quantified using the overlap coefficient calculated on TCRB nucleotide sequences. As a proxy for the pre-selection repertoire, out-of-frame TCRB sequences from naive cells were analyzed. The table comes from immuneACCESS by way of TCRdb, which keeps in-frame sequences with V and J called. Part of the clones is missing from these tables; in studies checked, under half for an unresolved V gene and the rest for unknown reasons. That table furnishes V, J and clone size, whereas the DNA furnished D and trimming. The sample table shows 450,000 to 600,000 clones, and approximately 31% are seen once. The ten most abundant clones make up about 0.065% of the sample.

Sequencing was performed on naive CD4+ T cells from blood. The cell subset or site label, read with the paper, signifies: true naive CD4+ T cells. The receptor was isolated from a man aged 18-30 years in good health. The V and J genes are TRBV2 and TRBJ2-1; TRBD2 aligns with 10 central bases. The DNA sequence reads TGTGCCAGCAGTGCTCCATCGACCGGGACTAGCGACACTGAGCAGTTCTTC. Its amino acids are CASSAPSTGTSDTEQFF. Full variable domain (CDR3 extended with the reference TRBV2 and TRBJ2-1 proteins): EPEVTQTPSHQVTQMGQEVILRCVPISNHLYFYWYRQILGQKVEFLVSFYNNEISEKSEIFDDQFSVERPDGSNFTLKIRSTKLEDSAMYFCASSAPSTGTSDTEQFFGPGTRLTVL.